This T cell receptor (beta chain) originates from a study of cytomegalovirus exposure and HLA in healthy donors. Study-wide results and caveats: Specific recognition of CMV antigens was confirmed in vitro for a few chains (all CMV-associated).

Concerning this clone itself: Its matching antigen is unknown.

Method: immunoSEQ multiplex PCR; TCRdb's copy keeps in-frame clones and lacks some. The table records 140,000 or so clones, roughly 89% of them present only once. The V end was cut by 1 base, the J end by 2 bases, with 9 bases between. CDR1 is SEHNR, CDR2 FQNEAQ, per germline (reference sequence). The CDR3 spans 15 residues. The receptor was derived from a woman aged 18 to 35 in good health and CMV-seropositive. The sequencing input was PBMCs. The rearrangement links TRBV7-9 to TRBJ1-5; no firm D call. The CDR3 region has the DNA TGTGCCAGCAGCTTAGGGGCGGGCGGCAATCAGCCCCAGCATTTT. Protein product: CASSLGAGGNQPQHF.